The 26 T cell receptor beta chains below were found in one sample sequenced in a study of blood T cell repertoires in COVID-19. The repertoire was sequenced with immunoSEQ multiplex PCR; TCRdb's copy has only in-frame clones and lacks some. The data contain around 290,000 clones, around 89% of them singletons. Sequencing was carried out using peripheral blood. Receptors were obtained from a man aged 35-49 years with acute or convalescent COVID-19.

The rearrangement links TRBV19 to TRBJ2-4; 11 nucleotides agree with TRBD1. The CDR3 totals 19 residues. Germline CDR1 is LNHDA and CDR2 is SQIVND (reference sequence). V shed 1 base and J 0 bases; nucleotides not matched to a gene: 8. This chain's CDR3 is CASSIGLGTGGLAKNIQYF. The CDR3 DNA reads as TGTGCCAGTAGTATAGGTCTTGGGACAGGGGGGCTAGCCAAAAACATTCAGTACTTC.

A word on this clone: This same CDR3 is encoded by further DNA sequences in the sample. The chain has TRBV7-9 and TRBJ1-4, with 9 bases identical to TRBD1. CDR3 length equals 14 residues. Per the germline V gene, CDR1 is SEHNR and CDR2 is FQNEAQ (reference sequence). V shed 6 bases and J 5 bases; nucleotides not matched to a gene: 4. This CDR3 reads CASSSGTGNEKLFF. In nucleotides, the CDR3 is TGTGCCAGCAGTTCCGGGACAGGGAATGAAAAACTGTTTTTT.

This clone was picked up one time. The CDR3 region is CASSSRGEAFF. Here the CDR3 DNA reads TGTGCCAGCAGCTCCAGGGGTGAAGCTTTCTTT. The gene calls are TRBV7-2 and TRBJ1-1, with D possibly TRBD1 on 6 matching bases. Germline lookup yields CDR1 SGHTA and CDR2 FQGNSA. V lost 4 bases and J lost 7, with 7 bases in between. The CDR3 has 11 amino acids.

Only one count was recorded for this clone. The CDR3 DNA reads as TGCGCCAGCAGCCCGACAGCGTATAATTCACCCCTCCACTTT. Its translation: CASSPTAYNSPLHF. The chain is built from TRBV5-1 and TRBJ1-6; D is possibly TRBD1 (5 bases). Germline V gene data show CDR1 as SGHRS and CDR2 as YFSETQ. CDR3 length equals 14 residues. V lost 4 bases and J 4 bases, leaving 9 bases between the germline ends.

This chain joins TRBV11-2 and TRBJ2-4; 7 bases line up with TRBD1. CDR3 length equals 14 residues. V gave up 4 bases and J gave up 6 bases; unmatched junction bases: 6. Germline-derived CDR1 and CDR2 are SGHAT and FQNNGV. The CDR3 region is CASSSQGIGNIQYF. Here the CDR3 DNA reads TGTGCCAGCAGCTCACAGGGGATTGGAAACATTCAGTACTTC.

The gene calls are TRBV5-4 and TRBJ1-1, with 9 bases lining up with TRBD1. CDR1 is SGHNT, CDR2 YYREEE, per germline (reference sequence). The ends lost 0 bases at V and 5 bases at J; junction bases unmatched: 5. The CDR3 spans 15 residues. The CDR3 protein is CASSLEQGARTEAFF. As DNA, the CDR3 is TGTGCCAGCAGCTTGGAACAGGGGGCTAGGACTGAAGCTTTCTTT.

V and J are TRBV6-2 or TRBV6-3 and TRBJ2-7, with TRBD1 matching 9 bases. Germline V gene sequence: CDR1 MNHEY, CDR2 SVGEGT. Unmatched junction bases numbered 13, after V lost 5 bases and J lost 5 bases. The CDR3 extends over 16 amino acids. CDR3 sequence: CASSIPKGTGINEQYF. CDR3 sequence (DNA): TGTGCCAGCAGTATCCCAAAGGGGACAGGGATTAACGAGCAGTACTTC.

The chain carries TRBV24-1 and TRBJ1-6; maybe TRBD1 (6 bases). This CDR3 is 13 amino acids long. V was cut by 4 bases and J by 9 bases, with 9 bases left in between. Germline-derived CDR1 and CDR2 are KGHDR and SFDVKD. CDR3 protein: CATSEGGGSPLHF. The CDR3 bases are TGTGCCACCAGTGAAGGGGGTGGTTCACCCCTCCACTTT.

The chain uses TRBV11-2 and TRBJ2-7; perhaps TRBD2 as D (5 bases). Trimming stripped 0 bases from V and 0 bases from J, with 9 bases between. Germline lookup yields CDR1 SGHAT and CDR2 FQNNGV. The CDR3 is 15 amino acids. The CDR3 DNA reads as TGTGCCAGCAGCTTAGATCGGGATCTCTCCTACGAGCAGTACTTC. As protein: CASSLDRDLSYEQYF.

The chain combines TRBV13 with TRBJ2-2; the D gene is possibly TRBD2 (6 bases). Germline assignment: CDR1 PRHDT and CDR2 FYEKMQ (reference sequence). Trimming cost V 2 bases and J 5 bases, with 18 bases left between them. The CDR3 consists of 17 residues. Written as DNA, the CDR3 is TGTGCCAGCAGCTTAAGAAGAGGAGGGCTGGGGACCGGGGAGCTGTTTTTT. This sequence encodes CASSLRRGGLGTGELFF. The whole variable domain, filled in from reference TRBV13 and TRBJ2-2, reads AAGVIQSPRHLIKEKRETATLKCYPIPRHDTVYWYQQGPGQDPQFLISFYEKMQSDKGSIPDRFSAQQFSDYHSELNMSSLELGDSALYFCASSLRRGGLGTGELFFGEGSRLTVL.

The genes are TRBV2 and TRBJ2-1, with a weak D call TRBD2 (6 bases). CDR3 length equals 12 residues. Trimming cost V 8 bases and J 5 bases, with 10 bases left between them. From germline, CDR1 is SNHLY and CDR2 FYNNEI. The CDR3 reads CASQRRDNEQFF. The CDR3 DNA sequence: TGTGCCAGCCAGCGGAGGGACAATGAGCAGTTCTTC.

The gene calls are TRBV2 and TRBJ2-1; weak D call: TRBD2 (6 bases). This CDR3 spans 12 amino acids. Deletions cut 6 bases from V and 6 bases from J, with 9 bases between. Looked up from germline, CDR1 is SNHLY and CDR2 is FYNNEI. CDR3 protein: CASSWGGNEQFF. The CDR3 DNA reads TGTGCCAGCAGCTGGGGAGGCAATGAGCAGTTCTTC.

The CDR3 DNA follows: TGTGCCAGCAGTGAACGTCCGGTGGAGGATTCACCCCTCCACTTT. Encoded protein: CASSERPVEDSPLHF. The chain couples TRBV6-1 to TRBJ1-6; no reliable D call. Looked up from germline, CDR1 is MNHNS and CDR2 is SASEGT. This CDR3 comprises 15 residues. V lost 2 bases to trimming and J lost 8 bases, with 13 bases between them.

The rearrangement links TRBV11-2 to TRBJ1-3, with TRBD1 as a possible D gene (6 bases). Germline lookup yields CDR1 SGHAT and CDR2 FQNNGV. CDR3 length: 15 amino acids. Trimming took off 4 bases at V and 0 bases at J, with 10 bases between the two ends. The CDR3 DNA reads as TGTGCCAGCAGCTCAACAGGGTCCTCTGGAAACACCATATATTTT. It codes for CASSSTGSSGNTIYF.

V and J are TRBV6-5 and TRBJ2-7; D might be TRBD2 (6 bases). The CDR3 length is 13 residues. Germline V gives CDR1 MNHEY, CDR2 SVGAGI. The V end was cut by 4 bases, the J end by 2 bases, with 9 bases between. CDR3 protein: CASSSREAYEQYF. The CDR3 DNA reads TGTGCCAGCAGTTCCAGGGAGGCCTACGAGCAGTACTTC.

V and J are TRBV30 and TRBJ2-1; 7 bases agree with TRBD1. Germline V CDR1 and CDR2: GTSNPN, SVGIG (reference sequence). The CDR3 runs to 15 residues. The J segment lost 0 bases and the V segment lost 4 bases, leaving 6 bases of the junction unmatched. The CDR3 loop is CAWKRDSSSYNEQFF. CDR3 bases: TGTGCCTGGAAACGGGACAGTAGCTCCTACAATGAGCAGTTCTTC.

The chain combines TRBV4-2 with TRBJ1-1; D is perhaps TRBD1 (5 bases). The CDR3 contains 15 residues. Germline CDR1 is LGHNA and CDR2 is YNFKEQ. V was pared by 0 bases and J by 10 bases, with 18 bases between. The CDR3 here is CASSQDLDGGRGAFF. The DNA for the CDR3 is TGTGCCAGCAGCCAAGATCTGGACGGCGGAAGGGGAGCTTTCTTT.

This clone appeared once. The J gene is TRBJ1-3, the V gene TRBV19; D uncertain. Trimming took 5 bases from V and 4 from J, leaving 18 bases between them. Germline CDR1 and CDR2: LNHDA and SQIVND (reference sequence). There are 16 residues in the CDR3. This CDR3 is CASSFIPGDRGNTIYF. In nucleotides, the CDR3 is TGTGCCAGTAGTTTTATACCGGGAGATCGAGGAAACACCATATATTTT.

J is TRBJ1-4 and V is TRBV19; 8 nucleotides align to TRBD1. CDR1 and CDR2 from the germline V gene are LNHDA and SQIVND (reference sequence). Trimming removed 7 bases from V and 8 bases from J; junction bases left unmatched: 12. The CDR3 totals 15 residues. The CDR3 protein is CASTIGQGSPEKLFF. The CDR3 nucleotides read TGTGCCAGTACCATCGGACAGGGCAGTCCGGAAAAACTGTTTTTT.

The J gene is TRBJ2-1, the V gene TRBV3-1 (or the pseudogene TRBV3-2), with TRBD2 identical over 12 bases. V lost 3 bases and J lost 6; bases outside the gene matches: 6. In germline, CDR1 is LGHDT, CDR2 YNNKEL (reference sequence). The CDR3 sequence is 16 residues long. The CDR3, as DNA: TGTGCCAGCAGCCATTCTAGCGGGGGGGCCTTCAATGAGCAGTTCTTC. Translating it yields CASSHSSGGAFNEQFF.

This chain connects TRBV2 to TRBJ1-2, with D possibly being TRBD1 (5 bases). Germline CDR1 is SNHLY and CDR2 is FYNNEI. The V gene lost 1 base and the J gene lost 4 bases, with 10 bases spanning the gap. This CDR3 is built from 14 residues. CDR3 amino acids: CASSEGGSFYGYTF. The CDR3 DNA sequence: TGTGCCAGCAGTGAAGGGGGCAGCTTCTATGGCTACACCTTC.

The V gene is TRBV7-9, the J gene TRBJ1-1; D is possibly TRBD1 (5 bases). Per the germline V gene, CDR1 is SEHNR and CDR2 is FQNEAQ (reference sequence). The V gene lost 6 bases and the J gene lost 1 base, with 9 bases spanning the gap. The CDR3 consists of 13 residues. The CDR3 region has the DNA TGTGCCAGCAGTCCTCAGGGGAACACTGAAGCTTTCTTT. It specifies CASSPQGNTEAFF.

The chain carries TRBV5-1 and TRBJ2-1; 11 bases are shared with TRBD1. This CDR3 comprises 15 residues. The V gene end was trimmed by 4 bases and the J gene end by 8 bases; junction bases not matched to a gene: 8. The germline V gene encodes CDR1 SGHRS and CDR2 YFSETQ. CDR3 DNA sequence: TGCGCCAGCAGCCCGGGACAGGGGGGTAGGCATGAGCAGTTCTTC. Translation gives CASSPGQGGRHEQFF.

The CDR3 region has the DNA TGTGCCAGCAGTGAAACGGTGGGCAGAAGCTACACCTTC. Translated: CASSETVGRSYTF. V is TRBV2 and J is TRBJ1-2; D is ambiguous. V was clipped by 2 bases and J by 9 bases, with 13 bases between them. CDR3 size: 13 residues. Germline V gene lookup returns CDR1 SNHLY and CDR2 FYNNEI.

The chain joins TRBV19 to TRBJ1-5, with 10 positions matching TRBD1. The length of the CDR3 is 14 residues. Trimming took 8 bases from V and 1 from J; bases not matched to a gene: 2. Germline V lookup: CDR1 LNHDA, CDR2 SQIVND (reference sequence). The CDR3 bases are TGTGCCAGTCGGGACAGGGGAAGCAATCAGCCCCAGCATTTT. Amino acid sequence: CASRDRGSNQPQHF.

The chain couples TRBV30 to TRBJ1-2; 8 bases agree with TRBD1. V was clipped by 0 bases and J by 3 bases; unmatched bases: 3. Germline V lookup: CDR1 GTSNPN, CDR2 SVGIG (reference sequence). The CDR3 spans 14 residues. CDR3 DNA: TGTGCCTGGAGTGTGACAGGGGCTCACTATGGCTACACCTTC. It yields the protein CAWSVTGAHYGYTF.